Listed below are T cell receptor beta chains from one sample, sequenced in a study of blood T cell repertoires in COVID-19. Profiling relied on immunoSEQ multiplex PCR, and the TCRdb table lists in-frame clones only, not all of them. Here the sample spans around 180,000 clones, more than 70% being singletons. What was sequenced was peripheral blood. The receptors stem from a woman of 80 years or more with active or convalescent COVID-19. Both conserved end residues are part of each CDR3. The D gene is left open where the match is weak. The size entry is marked missing in some rows and otherwise reads once, few, many or a size class.

CDR3nt,CDR3aa,v_gene,j_gene,d_gene,abundance
TGTGCCAGCAGTGAACTGGTAGGGGGCGCAGGCAAAAACATTCAGTACTTC,CASSELVGGAGKNIQYF,TRBV6-1,TRBJ2-4,TRBD1,once
TGTGCCAGCAGGGATGGGGCGGGAAACACTGAAGCTTTCTTT,CASRDGAGNTEAFF,TRBV3-1/TRBV3-2,TRBJ1-1,-,-
TGTGCCAGCAGCCAAGGGGCAGAAGCTTTCTTT,CASSQGAEAFF,TRBV14,TRBJ1-1,-,-
TGTGCCACCAGCAGAGAAAGGACAGGGGTGGGCACTGAAGCTTTCTTT,CATSRERTGVGTEAFF,TRBV15,TRBJ1-1,TRBD1,-
TGTGCCAGCAGCTTGCTGGCGGGGAACACCGGGGAGCTGTTTTTT,CASSLLAGNTGELFF,TRBV5-4,TRBJ2-2,-,-
TGCGCCAGCAGCTTTTTGGGGGGGCGGAACACTGAAGCTTTCTTT,CASSFLGGRNTEAFF,TRBV5-1,TRBJ1-1,-,few
TGCGCCAGCAGCTTGGCGGGAGAATCGTACAATGAGCAGTTCTTC,CASSLAGESYNEQFF,TRBV5-1,TRBJ2-1,-,-
TGCGCCAGCAGTCCGCTGGGGGGAGTGGAGACCCAGTACTTC,CASSPLGGVETQYF,TRBV5-1,TRBJ2-5,-,-
TGCGCCAGCAGCCCTCTAGCGGTAGAAGAGACCCAGTACTTC,CASSPLAVEETQYF,TRBV5-1,TRBJ2-5,TRBD2,-
TGTGCCAGCAGTACAGCTAACTATGGCTACACCTTC,CASSTANYGYTF,TRBV28,TRBJ1-2,-,-
TGTGCCAGCAGGGAGCCGTGGGCGGGAAACTATGGCTACACCTTC,CASREPWAGNYGYTF,TRBV28,TRBJ1-2,-,-
TGCGCCAGCAGCTTGGTAGCGGGAGGGCCACACAATGAGCAGTTCTTC,CASSLVAGGPHNEQFF,TRBV5-1,TRBJ2-1,TRBD2,-
TGCGCCAGCAGTGGACAGGGGGCGGGATACGAGCAGTACTTC,CASSGQGAGYEQYF,TRBV5-1,TRBJ2-7,TRBD1,-
TGCGCCAGCAGGGACAGTCTCGATCAGCCCCAGCATTTT,CASRDSLDQPQHF,TRBV10-2,TRBJ1-5,-,-
TGTGCCAGCGGGACTAGCGGCCGTTCCTACGAGCAGTACTTC,CASGTSGRSYEQYF,TRBV7-9,TRBJ2-7,TRBD2,-
TGTGCCAGCAGCTTAGAACAGGGGCGAGGGGGCTACACCTTC,CASSLEQGRGGYTF,TRBV7-9,TRBJ1-2,TRBD1,-
TGTGCCACCAGCAGAGATCAGGGCGGGGAGCTGTTTTTT,CATSRDQGGELFF,TRBV15,TRBJ2-2,-,-
TGTGCCAGCAGTCAGGGACAGGGGAAAAATCAGCCCCAGCATTTT,CASSQGQGKNQPQHF,TRBV2,TRBJ1-5,TRBD1,-
TGTGCCAGCAGTTTCCTCCTTCAATCGACAGGCCTCCCCACAGATACGCAGTATTTT,CASSFLLQSTGLPTDTQYF,TRBV27,TRBJ2-3,-,-
TGCGCCAGCAGCCCCAGACAGGGTGACTTCACTGAAGCTTTCTTT,CASSPRQGDFTEAFF,TRBV5-1,TRBJ1-1,TRBD1,once
TGTGCCATCAGTGAGTCTGCGGACAGGGGCTACAATGAGCAGTTCTTC,CAISESADRGYNEQFF,TRBV10-3,TRBJ2-1,TRBD1,-
TGTGCCAGCACCCGGACAGGTCTGACTGAAGCTTTCTTT,CASTRTGLTEAFF,TRBV5-4,TRBJ1-1,TRBD1,-
TGTGCCAGCAGCCAACAGGGCGCCAAAAACATTCAGTACTTC,CASSQQGAKNIQYF,TRBV5-6,TRBJ2-4,-,-
TGTGCCAGCCACCGAACGGACAGCCGCTATGGCTACACCTTC,CASHRTDSRYGYTF,TRBV18,TRBJ1-2,-,-
TGTGCCAGCAGCACAACAGGGGGCGCCTACAATGAGCAGTTCTTC,CASSTTGGAYNEQFF,TRBV9,TRBJ2-1,TRBD1,-
TGTGCCAGCAGCCCAGGGCCGGAGAACACTGAAGCTTTCTTT,CASSPGPENTEAFF,TRBV9,TRBJ1-1,-,-
TGTGCCAGCAACCGGGGTACAGATACGCAGTATTTT,CASNRGTDTQYF,TRBV25-1,TRBJ2-3,-,few
TGTGCCAGCAGCCCACAGGGACACAATGAGCAGTTCTTC,CASSPQGHNEQFF,TRBV9,TRBJ2-1,-,-
TGTGCCAGCAGTAGCACAGGGGAGTATCAGCCCCAGCATTTT,CASSSTGEYQPQHF,TRBV6-5,TRBJ1-5,TRBD1,-
TGTGCCAGCAGCCAAGAATTTATCGGGGGGGCGAACACTGAAGCTTTCTTT,CASSQEFIGGANTEAFF,TRBV14,TRBJ1-1,-,-
TGCGCCAGCAGCTTTGGACAGGGTTCTGAAAAACTGTTTTTT,CASSFGQGSEKLFF,TRBV5-1,TRBJ1-4,TRBD1,-
TGCGCCAGCAGCCAACGGGGACTAGCGGGAGAAGCCAGCACAGATACGCAGTATTTT,CASSQRGLAGEASTDTQYF,TRBV4-1,TRBJ2-3,TRBD2,-
TGTGCCAGCAGCTTCGACAGGGGGAACACTGAAGCTTTCTTT,CASSFDRGNTEAFF,TRBV5-4,TRBJ1-1,TRBD1,-
TGTGCCAGCAGCCCAGGACTAGCGGGAGGGGCAGATACGCAGTATTTT,CASSPGLAGGADTQYF,TRBV11-2,TRBJ2-3,TRBD2,-
TGTGCCAGCAGCTTCGGGGGGAGCACAGATACGCAGTATTTT,CASSFGGSTDTQYF,TRBV7-3,TRBJ2-3,TRBD2,once
TGTGCCAGCAGCTTCGAGACAGCCACTATTTATGGCTACACCTTC,CASSFETATIYGYTF,TRBV7-2,TRBJ1-2,-,-
TGTGCCAGCAGTTACGTCCCTAGCGGGAGCACAGATACGCAGTATTTT,CASSYVPSGSTDTQYF,TRBV6-8,TRBJ2-3,TRBD2,-
TGTGCCAGCAGCACAAGACAGGCCGTGCCTGAAGCTTTCTTT,CASSTRQAVPEAFF,TRBV7-2,TRBJ1-1,-,-
TGTGCCAGCAGCTTTCGGCGGCGGTTAAAGGTTTTAAAGTCTCACTCTGGGGCCAACGTCCTGACTTTC,CASSFRRRLKVLKSHSGANVLTF,TRBV12-1,TRBJ2-6,-,-
TGCGCCAGCAGCCAAGAAGGAGGGAACCTCAATCAGCCCCAGCATTTT,CASSQEGGNLNQPQHF,TRBV4-1,TRBJ1-5,-,-
TGTGCCACCAGTGATCGAGGACAGGGGGCGCACACAGATACGCAGTATTTT,CATSDRGQGAHTDTQYF,TRBV24-1,TRBJ2-3,TRBD1,-
TGTGCCAGTATCTCCTCCAGCGGGAGAACCGGGGAGCTGTTTTTT,CASISSSGRTGELFF,TRBV19,TRBJ2-2,TRBD2,once
TGTGCCAGCAGCTCAGGGGTGGGCACTGAAGCTTTCTTT,CASSSGVGTEAFF,TRBV7-3,TRBJ1-1,-,-
TGTGCCAGCTCACGTAGCGGGGCCGACTATGGGATGACGCAGTTCTTC,CASSRSGADYGMTQFF,TRBV18,TRBJ2-1,TRBD2,-
TGCGCCAGCCACTCGGGGCGGGAACAATTTGCAGATACGCAGTATTTT,CASHSGREQFADTQYF,TRBV5-1,TRBJ2-3,-,-
TGTGCCAGTAGCCACAGGGGCTATAATTCACCCCTCCACTTT,CASSHRGYNSPLHF,TRBV19,TRBJ1-6,TRBD1,once
TGTGCCAGCAGCTTAGGCCCTAATCTAGCGGGAGCCTACAATGAGCAGTTCTTC,CASSLGPNLAGAYNEQFF,TRBV11-3,TRBJ2-1,TRBD2,-
TGTGCCAGCAGAGTGGCGGAGAACTATGGCTACACCTTC,CASRVAENYGYTF,TRBV6-5,TRBJ1-2,-,-
TGTGCCAGCAGAGGGGGTCAGGGGAGGGATGCTTTCTTT,CASRGGQGRDAFF,TRBV2,TRBJ1-1,-,once
TGTGCCTGGAGCCTACTCCACAGGGGACACTATGGCTACACCTTC,CAWSLLHRGHYGYTF,TRBV30,TRBJ1-2,TRBD1,-